Here is one T cell receptor beta chain with its context. This likely traces to a read error, being one base from a far larger clone. The CDR3 sequence is 16 residues long. The trim removed 10 bases at V and 11 bases at J, leaving 24 bases unmatched. The data are from a study of regulatory T cells in long-lasting Graves disease. Time point defined: newly diagnosed GD, antithyroid drugs for less than 3 months. Extracted PBMC RNA gave rise to the TCR library. CDR3-region Arm-PCR and iRepertoire HTBI primers produced the TCR beta libraries. Each CDR3 protein is one row after TCRdb ran MiXCR on the multiplex PCR reads. The data hold some 230,000 distinct CDR3 sequences, with 15% to 20% observed a single time.

This clonotype was sampled from a female donor with Graves disease. The rearrangement links TRBV12-3 or TRBV12-4 to TRBJ2-5; 8 positions agree with TRBD2. The sample consisted of peripheral blood mononuclear cells (PBMCs), taken at new diagnosis, from a patient treated with antithyroid drugs. CDR3 sequence: CATLTRGSGTANEQYF. In nucleotides, the CDR3 is TGTGCCACCCTGACTAGGGGTAGCGGGACCGCCAATGAGCAGTACTTC.